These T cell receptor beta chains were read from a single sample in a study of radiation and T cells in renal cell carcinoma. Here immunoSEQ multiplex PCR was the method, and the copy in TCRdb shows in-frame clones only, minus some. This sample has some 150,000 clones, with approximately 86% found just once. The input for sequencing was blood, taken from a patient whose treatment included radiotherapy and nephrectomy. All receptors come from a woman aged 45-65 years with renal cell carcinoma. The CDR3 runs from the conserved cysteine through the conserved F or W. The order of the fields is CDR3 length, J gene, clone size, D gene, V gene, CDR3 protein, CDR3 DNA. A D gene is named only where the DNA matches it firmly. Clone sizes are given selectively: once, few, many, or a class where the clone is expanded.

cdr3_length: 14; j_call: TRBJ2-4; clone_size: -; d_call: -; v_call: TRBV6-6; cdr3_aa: CASTSGVAKNIQYF; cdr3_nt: TGTGCCAGCACATCAGGGGTAGCCAAAAACATTCAGTACTTC
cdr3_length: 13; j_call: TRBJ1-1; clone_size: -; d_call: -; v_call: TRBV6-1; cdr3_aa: CASSPGPIVEAFF; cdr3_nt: TGTGCCAGCAGTCCCGGACCCATCGTAGAAGCTTTCTTT
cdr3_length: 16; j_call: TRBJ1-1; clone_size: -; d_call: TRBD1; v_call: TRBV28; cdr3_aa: CASTPGGGGRNTEAFF; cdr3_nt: TGTGCCAGCACTCCAGGGGGGGGAGGACGGAACACTGAAGCTTTCTTT
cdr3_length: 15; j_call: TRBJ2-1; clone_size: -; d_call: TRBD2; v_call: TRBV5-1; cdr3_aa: CASSPWTSEANEQFF; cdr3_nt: TGCGCCAGCAGCCCCTGGACTAGCGAGGCCAATGAGCAGTTCTTC
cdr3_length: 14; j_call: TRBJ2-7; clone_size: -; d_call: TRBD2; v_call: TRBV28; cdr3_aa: CASRTGLGLYEQYF; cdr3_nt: TGTGCCAGCAGAACGGGACTAGGCTTATACGAGCAGTACTTC
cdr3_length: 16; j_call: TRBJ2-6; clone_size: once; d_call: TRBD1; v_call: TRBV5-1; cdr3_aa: CASSSPQGSGANVLTF; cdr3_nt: TGCGCCAGCAGCTCACCACAGGGGTCTGGGGCCAACGTCCTGACTTTC
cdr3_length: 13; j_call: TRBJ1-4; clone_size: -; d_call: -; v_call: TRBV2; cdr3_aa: CASRRGSDEKLFF; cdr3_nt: TGTGCCAGCAGGAGGGGGTCGGATGAAAAACTGTTTTTT
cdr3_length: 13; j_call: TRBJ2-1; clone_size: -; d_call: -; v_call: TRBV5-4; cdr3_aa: CASSLGLGDEQFF; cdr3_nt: TGTGCCAGCAGCTTAGGACTCGGTGATGAGCAGTTCTTC
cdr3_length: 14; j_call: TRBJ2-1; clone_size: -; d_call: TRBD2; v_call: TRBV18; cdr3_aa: CASSPGRAEGEQFF; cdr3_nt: TGTGCCAGCTCACCGGGGAGGGCCGAGGGTGAGCAGTTCTTC
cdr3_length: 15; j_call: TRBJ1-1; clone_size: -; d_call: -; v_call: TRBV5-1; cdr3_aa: CASSLMRGVITEAFF; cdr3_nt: TGCGCCAGCAGCTTGATGCGTGGGGTGATCACTGAAGCTTTCTTT
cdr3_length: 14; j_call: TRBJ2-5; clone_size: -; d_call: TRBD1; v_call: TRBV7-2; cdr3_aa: CASSKGQGAETQYF; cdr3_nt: TGTGCCAGCAGCAAGGGACAGGGGGCAGAGACCCAGTACTTC
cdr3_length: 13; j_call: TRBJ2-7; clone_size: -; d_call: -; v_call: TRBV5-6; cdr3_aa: CASSLGSSYEQYF; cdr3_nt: TGTGCCAGCAGCTTGGGCTCCTCCTACGAGCAGTACTTC
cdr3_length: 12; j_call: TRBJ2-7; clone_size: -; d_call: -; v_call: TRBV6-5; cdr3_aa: CASSSGAGEQYF; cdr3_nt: TGTGCCAGCAGCTCCGGGGCGGGGGAGCAGTACTTC
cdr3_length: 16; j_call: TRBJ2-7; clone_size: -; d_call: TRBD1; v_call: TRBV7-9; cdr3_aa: CASRELPRDRAYEQYF; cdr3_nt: TGTGCCAGCAGAGAGCTACCCCGGGACAGGGCCTACGAGCAGTACTTC
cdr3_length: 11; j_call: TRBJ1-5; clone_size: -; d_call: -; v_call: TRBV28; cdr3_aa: CASSTLRPQHF; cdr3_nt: TGTGCCAGCAGTACCCTGAGGCCCCAGCATTTT
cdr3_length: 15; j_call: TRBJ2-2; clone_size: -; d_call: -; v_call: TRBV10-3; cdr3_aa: CAISFPGQSAGELFF; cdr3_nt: TGTGCCATCAGCTTTCCGGGTCAGTCGGCCGGGGAGCTGTTTTTT
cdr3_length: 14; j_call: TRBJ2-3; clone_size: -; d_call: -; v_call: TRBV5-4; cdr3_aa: CASSLGAGTDTQYF; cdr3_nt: TGTGCCAGCAGCTTGGGGGCTGGAACAGATACGCAGTATTTT
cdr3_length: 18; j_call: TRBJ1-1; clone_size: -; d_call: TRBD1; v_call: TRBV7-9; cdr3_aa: CASSAPGQGIRRNTEAFF; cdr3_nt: TGTGCCAGCAGCGCCCCGGGACAGGGGATTCGGAGGAACACTGAAGCTTTCTTT
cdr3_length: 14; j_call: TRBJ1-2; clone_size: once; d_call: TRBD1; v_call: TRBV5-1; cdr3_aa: CASSFQTGDYGYTF; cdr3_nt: TGCGCCAGCAGCTTTCAAACAGGGGACTATGGCTACACCTTC
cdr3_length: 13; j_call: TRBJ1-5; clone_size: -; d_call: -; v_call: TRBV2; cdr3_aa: CASSDRANQPQHF; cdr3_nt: TGTGCCAGCAGTGACAGGGCCAATCAGCCCCAGCATTTT
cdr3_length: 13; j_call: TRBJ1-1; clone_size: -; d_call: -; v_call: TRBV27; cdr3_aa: CATVKTGSTEAFF; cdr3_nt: TGTGCCACTGTCAAAACCGGGAGCACTGAAGCTTTCTTT
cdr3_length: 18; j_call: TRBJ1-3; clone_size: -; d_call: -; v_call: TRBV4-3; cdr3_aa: CASSQDLSRGALGNTIYF; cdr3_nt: TGCGCCAGCAGCCAAGATCTGTCAAGGGGGGCGCTTGGAAACACCATATATTTT
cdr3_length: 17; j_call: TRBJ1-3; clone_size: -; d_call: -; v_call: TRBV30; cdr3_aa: CAWSVPRTSASGNTIYF; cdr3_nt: TGTGCCTGGAGTGTACCCCGGACGTCGGCCTCTGGAAACACCATATATTTT
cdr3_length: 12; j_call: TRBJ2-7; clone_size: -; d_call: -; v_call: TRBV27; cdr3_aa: CASSSVGEEQYF; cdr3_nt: TGTGCCAGCAGTTCCGTCGGCGAAGAGCAGTACTTC
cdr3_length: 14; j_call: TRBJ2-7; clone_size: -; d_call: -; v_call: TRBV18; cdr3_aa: CASSTDRTAYEQYF; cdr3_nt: TGTGCCAGCTCTACCGACAGGACCGCCTACGAGCAGTACTTC
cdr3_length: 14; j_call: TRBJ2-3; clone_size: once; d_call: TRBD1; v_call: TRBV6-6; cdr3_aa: CASSRTGDLDTQYF; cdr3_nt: TGTGCCAGCAGTAGGACAGGGGATTTAGATACGCAGTATTTT
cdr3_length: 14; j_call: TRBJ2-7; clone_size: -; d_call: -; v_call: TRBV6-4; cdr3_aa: CASSEGVRSYEQYF; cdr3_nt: TGTGCCAGCAGTGAGGGCGTCCGCTCCTACGAGCAGTACTTC
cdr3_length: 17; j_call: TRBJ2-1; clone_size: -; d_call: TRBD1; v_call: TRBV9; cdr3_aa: CASSEGQGAPPYNEQFF; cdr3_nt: TGTGCCAGCAGCGAGGGACAGGGGGCCCCACCCTACAATGAGCAGTTCTTC
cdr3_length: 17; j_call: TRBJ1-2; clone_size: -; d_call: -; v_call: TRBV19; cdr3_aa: CASSPLGRGDSNYGYTF; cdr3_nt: TGTGCCAGTAGTCCACTAGGACGTGGCGACTCTAACTATGGCTACACCTTC
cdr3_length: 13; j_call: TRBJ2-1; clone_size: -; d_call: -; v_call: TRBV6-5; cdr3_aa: CASTKGNYNEQFF; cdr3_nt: TGTGCCAGCACCAAGGGGAACTACAATGAGCAGTTCTTC
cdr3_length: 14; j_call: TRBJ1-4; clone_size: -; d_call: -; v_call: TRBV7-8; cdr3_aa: CASSFAGVNEKLFF; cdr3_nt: TGTGCCAGCAGCTTTGCAGGGGTTAATGAAAAACTGTTTTTT
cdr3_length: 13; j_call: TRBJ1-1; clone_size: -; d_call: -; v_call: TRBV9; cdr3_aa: CASSAQGVTEAFF; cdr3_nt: TGTGCCAGCAGCGCGCAGGGAGTCACTGAAGCTTTCTTT
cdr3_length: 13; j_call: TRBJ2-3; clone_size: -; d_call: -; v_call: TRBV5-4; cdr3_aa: CASSFPGTDTQYF; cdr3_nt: TGTGCCAGCAGCTTTCCCGGCACAGATACGCAGTATTTT
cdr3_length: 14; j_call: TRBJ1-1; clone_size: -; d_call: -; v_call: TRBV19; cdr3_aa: CASSFGLGGTEAFF; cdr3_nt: TGTGCCAGTAGCTTCGGGTTGGGAGGCACTGAAGCTTTCTTT
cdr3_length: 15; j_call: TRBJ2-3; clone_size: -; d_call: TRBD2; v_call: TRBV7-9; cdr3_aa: CASSLLAGVSDTQYF; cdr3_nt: TGTGCCAGCAGCTTACTAGCGGGAGTTTCAGATACGCAGTATTTT
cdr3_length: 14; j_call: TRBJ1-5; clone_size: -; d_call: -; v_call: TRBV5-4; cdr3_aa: CASSLGGRDQPQHF; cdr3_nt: TGTGCCAGCAGCTTGGGGGGTCGGGATCAGCCCCAGCATTTT
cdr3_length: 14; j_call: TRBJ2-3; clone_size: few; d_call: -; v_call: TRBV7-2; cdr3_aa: CASSLASLTDTQYF; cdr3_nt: TGTGCCAGCAGCTTAGCAAGCCTCACAGATACGCAGTATTTT
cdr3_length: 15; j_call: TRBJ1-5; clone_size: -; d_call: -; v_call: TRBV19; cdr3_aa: CASSNSGSENQPQHF; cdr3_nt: TGTGCCAGTAGCAACTCGGGGTCGGAGAATCAGCCCCAGCATTTT
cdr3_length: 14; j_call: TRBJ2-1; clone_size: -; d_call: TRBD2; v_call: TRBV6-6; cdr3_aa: CASSLPGLAHEQFF; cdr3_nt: TGTGCCAGCAGTTTACCGGGACTAGCGCATGAGCAGTTCTTC
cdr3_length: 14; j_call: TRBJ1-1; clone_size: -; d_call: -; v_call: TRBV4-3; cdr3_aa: CASSHPMKVREAFF; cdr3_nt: TGCGCCAGCAGCCACCCGATGAAAGTCAGGGAAGCTTTCTTT
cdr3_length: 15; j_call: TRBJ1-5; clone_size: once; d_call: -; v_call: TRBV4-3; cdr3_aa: CASSQVAGTNQPQHF; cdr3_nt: TGCGCCAGCAGCCAAGTCGCAGGGACGAATCAGCCCCAGCATTTT
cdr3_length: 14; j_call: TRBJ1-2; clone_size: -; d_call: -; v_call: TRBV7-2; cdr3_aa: CASSLASGSYGYTF; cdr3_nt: TGTGCCAGCAGCTTAGCGTCTGGTTCTTATGGCTACACCTTC
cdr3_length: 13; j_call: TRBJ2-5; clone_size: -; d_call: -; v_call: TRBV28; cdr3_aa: CAAGNVMMETQYF; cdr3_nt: TGTGCCGCAGGGAACGTTATGATGGAGACCCAGTACTTC
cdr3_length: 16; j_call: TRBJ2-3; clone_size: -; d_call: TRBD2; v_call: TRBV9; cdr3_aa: CASSVWRGGSTDTQYF; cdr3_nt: TGTGCCAGCAGCGTCTGGCGGGGGGGAAGCACAGATACGCAGTATTTT
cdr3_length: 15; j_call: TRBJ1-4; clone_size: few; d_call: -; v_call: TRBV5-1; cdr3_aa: CASSLEGRGHEKLFF; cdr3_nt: TGCGCCAGCAGCTTGGAGGGGAGGGGCCACGAAAAACTGTTTTTT
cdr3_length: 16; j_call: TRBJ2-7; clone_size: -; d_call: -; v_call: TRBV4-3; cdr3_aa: CASSPKGGGSSYEQYF; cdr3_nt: TGCGCCAGCAGCCCTAAGGGGGGGGGAAGCTCCTACGAGCAGTACTTC
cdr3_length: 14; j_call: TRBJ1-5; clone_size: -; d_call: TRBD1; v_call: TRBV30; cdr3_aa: CAWSLTGGFQPQHF; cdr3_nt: TGTGCCTGGAGTTTGACAGGGGGATTTCAGCCCCAGCATTTT
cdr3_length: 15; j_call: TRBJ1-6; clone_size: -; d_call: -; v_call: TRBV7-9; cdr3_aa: CASSLLEGGNSPLHF; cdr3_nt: TGTGCCAGCAGCTTGTTGGAAGGGGGGAACTCACCCCTCCACTTT
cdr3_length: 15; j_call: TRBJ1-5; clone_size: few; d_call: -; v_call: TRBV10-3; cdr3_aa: CAISESQNSNQPQHF; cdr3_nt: TGTGCCATCAGTGAGAGCCAGAATAGCAATCAGCCCCAGCATTTT
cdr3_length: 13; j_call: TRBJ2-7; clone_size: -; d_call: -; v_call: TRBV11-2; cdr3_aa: CASSLTGGNEQYF; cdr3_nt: TGTGCCAGCAGCTTAACCGGGGGTAACGAGCAGTACTTC
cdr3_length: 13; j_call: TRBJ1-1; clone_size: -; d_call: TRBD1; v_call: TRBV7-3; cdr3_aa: CASSRTGDTEAFF; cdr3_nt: TGTGCCAGCAGCCGAACAGGGGACACTGAAGCTTTCTTT
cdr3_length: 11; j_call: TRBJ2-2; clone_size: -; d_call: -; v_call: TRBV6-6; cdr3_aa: CASSSAGELFF; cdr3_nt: TGTGCCAGCAGTTCCGCCGGGGAGCTGTTTTTT
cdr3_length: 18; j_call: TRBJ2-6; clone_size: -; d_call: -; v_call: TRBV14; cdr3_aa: CASSHIGALGSGANVLTF; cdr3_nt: TGTGCCAGCAGCCATATCGGGGCTCTGGGCTCTGGGGCCAACGTCCTGACTTTC
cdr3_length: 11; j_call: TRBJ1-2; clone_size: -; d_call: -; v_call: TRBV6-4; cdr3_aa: CASFGPDGYTF; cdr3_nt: TGTGCCAGTTTTGGGCCCGATGGCTACACCTTC